The 28 T cell receptor beta chains listed next were all sequenced from one sample in a study of a mutant IDH1 vaccine in newly diagnosed glioma. Sequenced by immunoSEQ multiplex PCR; TCRdb stores in-frame clones only, minus some. The sample carries 34,000 or so clones, roughly 86% recorded once. The antigens these receptors bind are not known. Time point: week 35, safety follow-up. A 20-mer mutant IDH1 peptide at 300 ug was injected subcutaneously with topical imiquimod. This material consisted of PBMCs, taken from a glioma patient whose treatment included an IDH1 peptide vaccine. The receptors derive from a man under 40 with glioma.

J is TRBJ2-5 and V is TRBV14; a weak D match, TRBD1 (6 bases). Trimming cost V 4 bases and J 0 bases, with 15 bases left between them. CDR3 length: 16 residues. Germline CDR1 is SGHDN and CDR2 is FVKESK. The chain's CDR3 is CASSREGTPYQETQYF. CDR3 sequence (DNA): TGTGCCAGCAGCCGAGAAGGGACACCGTACCAAGAGACCCAGTACTTC.

This clone came up once. The rearrangement links TRBV7-2 to TRBJ2-7; TRBD2 might be the D (5 bases). The V gene's germline CDR1 is SGHTA and CDR2 FQGNSA. The CDR3 has 13 residues. Between the trimmed V and J ends, which lost 5 bases and 0 bases, there was a span of 8 bases. This chain's CDR3 is CASSPDSSYEQYF. The CDR3 DNA follows: TGTGCCAGCAGCCCGGACTCCTCCTACGAGCAGTACTTC.

The chain uses TRBV2 and TRBJ2-1; 7 bases fit TRBD2. The CDR3 is 15 amino acids. V dropped 5 bases and J dropped 9; count of bases not matched to a gene: 13. Looked up from germline, CDR1 is SNHLY and CDR2 is FYNNEI. The CDR3 nucleotides read TGTGCCAGCAGTCTCGACGGGCGGGAGTCTAGTGAGCAGTTCTTC. Its protein is CASSLDGRESSEQFF.

The chain employs TRBV10-3 and TRBJ1-1; unclear D gene. V was cut by 3 bases and J by 8 bases, with 19 bases left in between. Looked up from germline, CDR1 is ENHRY and CDR2 is SYGVKD. The CDR3 extends over 15 amino acids. The CDR3, as DNA: TGTGCCATCAGTGATCAGGAAGTTCAGACGGTCGAAGCTTTCTTT. Encoded protein: CAISDQEVQTVEAFF.

The CDR3 loop reads CASSFRGLGGYTF. Here the CDR3 DNA reads TGTGCCAGCAGCTTCAGGGGCCTTGGGGGCTACACCTTC. The J gene is TRBJ1-2, the V gene TRBV7-9, with D tentatively TRBD1 (6 bases). This CDR3 spans 13 amino acids. The ends were cut back, 3 bases at V and 8 bases at J, with 13 bases in the middle. Germline V CDR1 and CDR2: SEHNR, FQNEAQ (reference sequence).

This clone was seen at least ten times. The genes are TRBV6-1 and TRBJ2-1; no definite D call. This CDR3 spans 11 amino acids. Germline-derived CDR1 and CDR2 are MNHNS and SASEGT. With 5 bases removed from V and 6 bases from J, the gap between germline ends came to 5 bases. The CDR3 DNA reads TGTGCCAGCAGTCAAAGCAATGAGCAGTTCTTC. It translates to CASSQSNEQFF.

This chain connects TRBV2 to TRBJ1-1; unclear D gene. The V end was cut by 3 bases, the J end by 1 base, with 15 bases between. The CDR3 extends over 16 amino acids. The germline CDR1 and CDR2 sequences are SNHLY and FYNNEI. The CDR3 DNA reads as TGTGCCAGCAGTGATTGGGGATATACAGAGAACACTGAAGCTTTCTTT. Translation: CASSDWGYTENTEAFF. Using reference TRBV2 and TRBJ1-1 for the parts outside the CDR3, the full variable domain is EPEVTQTPSHQVTQMGQEVILRCVPISNHLYFYWYRQILGQKVEFLVSFYNNEISEKSEIFDDQFSVERPDGSNFTLKIRSTKLEDSAMYFCASSDWGYTENTEAFFGQGTRLTVV.

V and J are TRBV14 and TRBJ2-7, with unresolved D. The CDR3 is made up of 14 amino acids. V dropped 2 bases and J dropped 3 bases, with 11 bases sitting between them. Per the germline V gene, CDR1 is SGHDN and CDR2 is FVKESK. The CDR3 sequence: CASSQLGNRYEQYF. DNA of the CDR3: TGTGCCAGCAGCCAACTGGGTAACCGCTACGAGCAGTACTTC.

The chain couples TRBV18 to TRBJ2-2, with 9 bases that match TRBD2. Germline CDR1 is KGHSH and CDR2 is LQKENI. The CDR3 extends over 16 amino acids. V shed 2 bases, J shed 5 bases, and the junction held 6 bases outside the gene matches. In DNA form, the CDR3 reads TGTGCCAGCTCACCATTTGCTAGCGGGGCAACCGGGGAGCTGTTTTTT. Its protein product is CASSPFASGATGELFF.

In its sample, this clone is medium-sized. The CDR3 spells CASSYLTGAYNEQFF. CDR3 sequence (DNA): TGTGCCAGCAGTTACTTGACAGGGGCCTACAATGAGCAGTTCTTC. The chain joins TRBV6-5 to TRBJ2-1; 8 bases line up with TRBD1. The V segment lost 1 base and the J segment 2 bases; nucleotides outside the gene matches: 1. The CDR3 is 15 amino acids. In germline, CDR1 is MNHEY, CDR2 SVGAGI.

The chain has TRBV6-5 and TRBJ2-1; 8 bases match TRBD2. Germline V gene lookup returns CDR1 MNHEY and CDR2 SVGAGI. Germline trimming cut 0 bases from V and 7 bases from J; bases unmatched to any gene: 8. CDR3 length: 16 residues. The CDR3 DNA sequence: TGTGCCAGCAGTTACTCGAGACTAGCGCTATGGAATGAGCAGTTCTTC. Its translation is CASSYSRLALWNEQFF.

The CDR3 coding sequence is TGTGCCATCAGTGAATGGGGGGCCAACTATGGCTACACCTTC. Translated, it gives CAISEWGANYGYTF. This sequence joins TRBV10-3 and TRBJ1-2; possible D gene TRBD1, 6 bases. The germline V gene has CDR1 ENHRY and CDR2 SYGVKD. This CDR3 has 14 residues. With 3 bases removed from V and 2 bases from J, the gap between germline ends came to 10 bases.

The chain employs TRBV12-5 and TRBJ2-2; D is ambiguous. CDR3 length: 11 residues. V lost 1 base to trimming and J lost 6 bases, with 0 bases between them. The germline gives CDR1 LGHNT, CDR2 FRNRAP. For the CDR3, the DNA is TGTGCTAGTGGTTTGGCCGGGGAGCTGTTTTTT. This sequence encodes CASGLAGELFF. Together with reference TRBV12-5 and TRBJ2-2, the CDR3 gives the full variable domain: DARVTQTPRHKVTEMGQEVTMRCQPILGHNTVFWYRQTMMQGLELLAYFRNRAPLDDSGMPKDRFSAEMPDATLATLKIQPSEPRDSAVYFCASGLAGELFFGEGSRLTVL.

The chain carries TRBV6-5 and TRBJ2-7; 9 bases are shared with TRBD1. The CDR3 is made up of 15 amino acids. The germline V gene has CDR1 MNHEY and CDR2 SVGAGI. Losses at the gene ends were 6 bases for V and 6 bases for J; bases not matched to a gene: 12. In nucleotides, the CDR3 is TGTGCCAGCAGAACTGTGGACAGGGGCCTCTCCGAGCAGTACTTC. This codes for CASRTVDRGLSEQYF.

The chain has TRBV12-5 and TRBJ2-3, with TRBD1 identical over 8 bases. Germline CDR1 LGHNT, CDR2 FRNRAP. V lost 6 bases and J lost 4; bases outside the gene matches: 9. The CDR3 has 15 amino acids. CDR3 in amino acids: CASGPQGAGADTQYF. In DNA, the CDR3 is TGTGCTAGTGGCCCCCAGGGGGCTGGGGCAGATACGCAGTATTTT.

The chain uses TRBV11-3 and TRBJ1-4; no definite D call. The germline CDR1 and CDR2 sequences are SGHNT and YENEEA. There are 14 residues in the CDR3. The V gene lost 5 bases and the J gene lost 7 bases, with 14 bases spanning the gap. This CDR3 reads CASSLGPVGEKLFF. As DNA, the CDR3 is TGTGCCAGCAGCCTGGGCCCCGTGGGTGAAAAACTGTTTTTT.

This clone was recorded only once. The chain has TRBV27 and TRBJ2-7, with 13 bases matching TRBD2. CDR1 and CDR2 from the germline V gene are MNHEY and SMNVEV (reference sequence). CDR3 length: 15 residues. V trimming: 6 bases; J trimming: 3 bases; junction bases outside the gene matches: 5. CDR3 region: CASSLGTSGIYEQYF. Written as DNA, the CDR3 is TGTGCCAGCAGCCTAGGGACTAGCGGGATCTACGAGCAGTACTTC.

The gene calls are TRBV4-2 and TRBJ2-7; 7 bases match TRBD1. The CDR3 is 14 amino acids. CDR1 and CDR2 (germline): LGHNA, YNFKEQ. Trimming at V came to 4 bases and at J to 6 bases, leaving 9 bases not matched to a gene. CDR3 DNA sequence: TGTGCCAGCAGCCCCCGGGACAGCCCTCGCGAGCAGTACTTC. Amino acids: CASSPRDSPREQYF.

V and J are TRBV5-1 and TRBJ2-7; D unresolved. Germline-derived CDR1 and CDR2 are SGHRS and YFSETQ. V was clipped by 2 bases and J by 6 bases, with 15 bases between them. The CDR3 totals 14 residues. The CDR3 reads CASSFKARDFEQYF. CDR3 sequence (DNA): TGCGCCAGCAGCTTTAAGGCCCGCGACTTCGAGCAGTACTTC.

The rearrangement joins TRBV7-9 to TRBJ1-3; weak D call: TRBD1 (6 bases). CDR1 is SEHNR, CDR2 FQNEAQ, per germline (reference sequence). V lost 5 bases and J 2 bases, leaving 13 bases between the germline ends. The CDR3 spans 15 residues. The CDR3: CASSTTTGPGNTIYF. The CDR3 bases are TGTGCCAGCAGCACCACCACAGGGCCTGGAAACACCATATATTTT.

The rearrangement links TRBV6-5 to TRBJ1-2; D is unresolved. V was trimmed by 5 bases and J by 3 bases, leaving 10 bases between them. Germline V gives CDR1 MNHEY, CDR2 SVGAGI. The CDR3 is made up of 13 amino acids. The CDR3 DNA reads TGTGCCAGCAGTCCTAGGGAGGACTATGGCTACACCTTC. Its translation: CASSPREDYGYTF.

The chain carries TRBV29-1 and TRBJ2-3; D is ambiguous. The germline V and J ends were trimmed by 4 bases and 2 bases, with 7 bases remaining between them. From germline, CDR1 is SQVTM and CDR2 ANQGSEA. The CDR3 sequence is 12 residues long. CDR3 sequence (DNA): TGCAGCGTTGTGCCTGACACAGATACGCAGTATTTT. This gives the protein CSVVPDTDTQYF.

The CDR3 protein is CAISEGSMTYEQYF. Written as DNA, the CDR3 is TGTGCCATCAGTGAGGGGAGTATGACCTACGAGCAGTACTTC. The rearrangement uses TRBV10-3 and TRBJ2-7, with a weak D call TRBD2 (5 bases). Trimming pared 2 bases from V and 2 bases from J, leaving 10 bases between. CDR3 size: 14 residues. Germline values: CDR1 ENHRY, CDR2 SYGVKD.

The chain employs TRBV5-5 and TRBJ2-7, with D possibly matching TRBD2 (5 bases). Looked up from germline, CDR1 is SGHKS and CDR2 is YYEKEE (reference sequence). The CDR3 spans 17 residues. Trimming pared 0 bases from V and 0 bases from J, leaving 16 bases between. Here the CDR3 reads CASSLVGRGPSSYEQYF. The DNA of the CDR3 is TGTGCCAGCAGCTTGGTTGGGAGAGGGCCGAGCTCCTACGAGCAGTACTTC.

The chain links TRBV5-1 to TRBJ1-1, with 7 bases aligning to TRBD1. The length of the CDR3 is 13 residues. Per the germline V gene, CDR1 is SGHRS and CDR2 is YFSETQ. After removal of 4 bases from V and 7 bases from J, the junction contained 7 bases not matched to a gene. The CDR3 DNA follows: TGCGCCAGCAGCGTCGACAGGGTACGTGAAGCTTTCTTT. It encodes CASSVDRVREAFF.

The rearrangement uses TRBV5-1 and TRBJ2-2, with TRBD2 matching over 8 bases. CDR1 and CDR2 (germline): SGHRS, YFSETQ. V dropped 3 bases and J dropped 0; count of bases not matched to a gene: 10. The CDR3 runs to 18 residues. Here the CDR3 reads CASSSREGVLTNTGELFF. CDR3 DNA: TGCGCCAGCAGCTCTCGGGAGGGGGTTTTAACGAACACCGGGGAGCTGTTTTTT.

This clone was observed once. The rearrangement links TRBV7-2 to TRBJ2-7, with TRBD1 as a possible D gene (6 bases). V lost 6 bases to trimming and J lost 1 base, with 13 bases between them. The V gene's germline CDR1 is SGHTA and CDR2 FQGNSA. The CDR3 contains 14 residues. The CDR3 DNA reads TGTGCCAGCAGATCGGACAGCGGATCCTACGAGCAGTACTTC. This sequence encodes CASRSDSGSYEQYF. The variable domain in full, completed from reference TRBV7-2 and TRBJ2-7, reads GAGVSQSPSNKVTEKGKDVELRCDPISGHTALYWYRQSLGQGLEFLIYFQGNSAPDKSGLPSDRFSAERTGGSVSTLTIQRTQQEDSAVYLCASRSDSGSYEQYFGPGTRLTVT.

J is TRBJ1-4 and V is TRBV21-1; TRBD1, the table's D call, lacks a check against the DNA. TRBV21-1 has pseudogene status. This CDR3 is 15 amino acids long. CDR3 residues: CASSRTGKVNEKLFF. Written as DNA, the CDR3 is TGTGCCAGCAGCCGGACAGGGAAGGTTAATGAAAAACTGTTTTTT.